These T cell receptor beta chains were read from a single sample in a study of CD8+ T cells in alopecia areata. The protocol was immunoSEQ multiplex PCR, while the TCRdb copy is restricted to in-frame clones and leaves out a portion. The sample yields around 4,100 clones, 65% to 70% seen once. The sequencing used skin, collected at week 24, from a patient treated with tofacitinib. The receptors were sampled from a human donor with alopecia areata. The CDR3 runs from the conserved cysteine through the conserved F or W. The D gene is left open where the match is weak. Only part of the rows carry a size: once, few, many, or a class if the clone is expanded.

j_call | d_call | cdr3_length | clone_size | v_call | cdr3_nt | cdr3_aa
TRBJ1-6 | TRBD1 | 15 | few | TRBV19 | TGTGCCAGTAGGCCGCAGGGACAGACAGATTCACCCCTCCACTTT | CASRPQGQTDSPLHF
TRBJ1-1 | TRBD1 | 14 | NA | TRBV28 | TGTGCCAGCAGGATGACAGGGGGCGTCACTGAAGCTTTCTTT | CASRMTGGVTEAFF
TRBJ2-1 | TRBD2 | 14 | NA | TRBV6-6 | TGTGCCAGCAGGGGAGGGAGCTCCTACAATGAGCAGTTCTTC | CASRGGSSYNEQFF
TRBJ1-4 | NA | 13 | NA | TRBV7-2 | TGTGCCAGCAGCTTAGCGTACGGGGAAAAACTGTTTTTT | CASSLAYGEKLFF
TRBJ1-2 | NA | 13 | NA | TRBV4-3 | TGCGCCAGCAGCCCTACAGGGAACTATGGCTACACCTTC | CASSPTGNYGYTF
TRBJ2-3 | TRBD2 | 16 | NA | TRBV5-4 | TGTGCCAGCAGCCGGCGTAGCGGGAGAGAGAGAGATACGCAGTATTTT | CASSRRSGRERDTQYF
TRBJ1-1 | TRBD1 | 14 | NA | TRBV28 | TGTGCCAGCAGTACCGACAGGGAGAACACTGAAGCTTTCTTT | CASSTDRENTEAFF
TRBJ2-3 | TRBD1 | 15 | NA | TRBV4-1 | TGCGCCAGCAGTCTCGCGGGGCAGGGGGCGGATACGCAGTATTTT | CASSLAGQGADTQYF
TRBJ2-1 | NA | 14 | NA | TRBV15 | TGTGCCACCAGCAGCGTTGTGGGGTACAATGAGCAGTTCTTC | CATSSVVGYNEQFF
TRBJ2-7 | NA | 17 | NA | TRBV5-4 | TGTGCCAGCAGCTTGGCCGTTCTTTCGGGCGGTTCTGACGAGCAGTACTTC | CASSLAVLSGGSDEQYF
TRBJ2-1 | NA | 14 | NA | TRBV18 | TGTGCCAACTCACCAGAGGGACTTCGGCTGGCTGAGTTCTTC | CANSPEGLRLAEFF
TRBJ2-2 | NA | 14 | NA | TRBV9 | TGTGCCAGCAGCGTAGGGCAGAACACCGGGGAGCTGTTTTTT | CASSVGQNTGELFF
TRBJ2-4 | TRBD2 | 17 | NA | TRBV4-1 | TGCGCCAGCAGCCGGGGGGGGCTAGTGCTAGCGGGAAACATTCAGTACTTC | CASSRGGLVLAGNIQYF
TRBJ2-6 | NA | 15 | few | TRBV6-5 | TGTGCCAGCAGTTACGAGTTATCTGGGGCCAACGTCCTGACTTTC | CASSYELSGANVLTF
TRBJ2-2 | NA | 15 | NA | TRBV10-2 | TGCGCCAGCAGTGGGCGGGACTCGAACACCGGGGAGCTGTTTTTT | CASSGRDSNTGELFF